The clone carrying this T cell receptor (beta chain) has a handful of counts. The antigen is unknown. These data are taken from a study of T-cell memory formation after mild COVID-19. Study summary: Among the donors, TCR clusters were largely specific to each donor.

Study-level results: Whether day 37 second-wave clones are SARS-CoV-2-specific was not confirmed.

Sample barcodes and UMIs were carried by the TCR alpha and TCR beta cDNA libraries that 5'RACE generated with constant-segment primers. TCRdb independently ran MiXCR on the 5' RACE reads; one entry per CDR3 protein. The data contain approximately 500,000 distinct CDR3 sequences, about 23% of them singletons. Unmatched junction bases numbered 6, after V lost 4 bases and J lost 4 bases. The germline gives CDR1 MGHRA, CDR2 YSYEKL. The CDR3 is made up of 14 amino acids. Sequences were obtained from PBMCs or a T cell subset sorted from them (not recorded which). The chain employs TRBV4-1 and TRBJ2-7, with 8 bases aligning to TRBD1. The receptor comes from an adult woman who had mild COVID-19 (a few samples of this study predate the infection). Cell type and time point are not known. CDR3 DNA sequence: TGCGCCAGCAGCCCCCAGGGGGCAACGTACGAGCAGTACTTC. Translation gives CASSPQGATYEQYF.